These 2 T cell receptor beta chains were all obtained from the same sample, sequenced in a study of T cell changes during pregnancy in multiple sclerosis. Assay used: immunoSEQ multiplex PCR; TCRdb lists only in-frame clones, some missing. The data hold some 100,000 clones, with almost 95% observed a single time. Specimen: peripheral blood, collected before pregnancy. Source of these receptors: a female donor with multiple sclerosis, enrolled in a pregnancy study.

The rearrangement joins TRBV28 to TRBJ1-4, with D perhaps matching TRBD1 (5 bases). V shed 7 bases and J shed 5 bases, with 17 bases lying between them. Per germline, CDR1 MDHEN and CDR2 SYDVKM. The CDR3 length is 15 residues. The CDR3 coding sequence is TGTGCCAGCAAGTTTGGGGCACGGGAGAATGAAAAACTGTTTTTT. Protein: CASKFGARENEKLFF.

This clone was detected once. CDR3 coding DNA: TGTGCCAGCAGTTACAAGCGGGCGGCCTACAATGAGCAGTTCTTC. The encoded protein is CASSYKRAAYNEQFF. The rearrangement links TRBV27 to TRBJ2-1, with D tentatively TRBD2 (6 bases). Trimming stripped 4 bases from V and 2 bases from J, with 12 bases between. CDR3 length: 15 residues. CDR1 and CDR2 from the germline V gene are MNHEY and SMNVEV (reference sequence).